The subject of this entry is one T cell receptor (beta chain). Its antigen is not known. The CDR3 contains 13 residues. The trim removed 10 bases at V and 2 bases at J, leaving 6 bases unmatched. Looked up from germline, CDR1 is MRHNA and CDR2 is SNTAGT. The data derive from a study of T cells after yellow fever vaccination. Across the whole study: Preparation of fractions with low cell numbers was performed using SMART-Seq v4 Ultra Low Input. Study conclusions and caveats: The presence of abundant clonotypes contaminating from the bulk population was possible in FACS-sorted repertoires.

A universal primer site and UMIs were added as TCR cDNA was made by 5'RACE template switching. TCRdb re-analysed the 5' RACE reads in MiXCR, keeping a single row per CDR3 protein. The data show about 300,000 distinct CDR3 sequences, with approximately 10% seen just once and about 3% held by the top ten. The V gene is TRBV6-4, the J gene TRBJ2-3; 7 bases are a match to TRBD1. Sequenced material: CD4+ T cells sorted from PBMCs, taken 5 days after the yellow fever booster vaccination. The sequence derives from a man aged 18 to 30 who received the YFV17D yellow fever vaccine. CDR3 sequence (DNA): TGTGCCACCAGACAGGGCACCACAGATACGCAGTATTTT. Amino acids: CATRQGTTDTQYF.